This TCR beta chain was captured in a study of T cells after yellow fever vaccination. This clonotype was recorded a few times. Antigen specificity is unknown. General study points: Weaker in magnitude, the secondary response showed a faster peak on day 5 versus 15. Clonotype sharing between CD4 and CD8 compartments was small.

Production of TCR cDNA was by 5'RACE template switching, which also added a universal primer site and UMIs. TCRdb re-called the 5' RACE reads with MiXCR, one entry per CDR3 protein. The repertoire holds over 45,000 distinct CDR3 sequences, with about 6.6% as singletons. This clonotype was obtained from a man aged 18 to 29 who received the YFV17D yellow fever vaccine. Here the sequenced sample was CD8+ T cells sorted from PBMCs, taken on the day of the first yellow fever vaccination.

The CDR3: CASSQETTTNTEAFF. The CDR3 DNA reads as TGCGCCAGCAGCCAAGAGACGACAACGAACACTGAAGCTTTCTTT. The chain joins TRBV4-1 to TRBJ1-1, with D unclear. The V gene's germline CDR1 is MGHRA and CDR2 YSYEKL. The CDR3 has 15 amino acids. V was trimmed by 0 bases and J by 1 base, leaving 9 bases between them.